This entry concerns a single T cell receptor (beta chain). Its recognized antigen is unknown. The input lacks base qualities; no much larger clone sits a single base away. Here V drops 8 bases and J drops 7 bases, and the junction holds 5 bases not matched to any gene. CDR1 is given as LNHNV and CDR2 as YYDKDF, both from the germline V gene (reference sequence). The CDR3, cysteine through phenylalanine, is 12 amino acids long. Just the 36-base CDR3 DNA is kept, in frame starting at base 1. The entry originates in a study of cytomegalovirus exposure and HLA in healthy donors (dated by TCRdb to the late 2010s). Some background on the complete study: According to an earlier analysis of several hundred of the donors, 150 million to 200 million T cells yielded 117 million unique TCR beta sequences and roughly 280 Gb of sequence data. About 280 gigabases of sequencing data and approximately 91 million unique TCR sequences made up an early release that covered approximately 700 HLA-typed donors. The genetic ancestry cluster associated with self-reported Caucasian donors included approximately 85% of the 350 to 500 genotyped donors. The aim of the study was to test whether cataloging public T cell receptors could identify signatures of past pathogen exposure. Using immunosequencing, the study profiled T cell repertoires from 550 to 750 subjects and related those repertoires to cytomegalovirus serostatus. Besides the first cohort of hundreds of subjects, a separate validation cohort made up of 120 or so different subjects was used. To predict cytomegalovirus infection status, the study brought together high-throughput TCR immunosequencing, statistical association of individual TCRs with disease status, and machine learning. In a later analysis, previously published TCR beta repertoires from several hundred donors were re-analyzed and high-resolution HLA genotyping was added so that TCR occurrence patterns could be studied. The later analysis used no new phenotypic data to find candidate immune exposures, relying instead on TCR beta sequences and their occurrence across donors. An earlier analysis of around 580 of the donors used high-throughput TCR beta sequencing to judge whether each TCR beta V gene segment behaved as functional or pseudogenic. Donor age, sex, ethnicity and CMV serostatus were compiled alongside the repertoire data. In a later genetic analysis, genome-wide SNP genotypes for about three fifths of the roughly 670 donors were used, and that subset was treated as a discovery cohort. Every discovery cohort repertoire had been produced on one sequencing platform. Class I and class II HLA loci were covered by the typing at four-digit resolution. Typing coverage varied by locus: roughly 629-640 donors for A, B, C, DRB1 and DQB1; more than 500 for DQA1; some 610 for DPA1; 400 to 480 for DPB1. Roughly 5 DR-DQ haplotypes were handled as single units for association and clustering because linkage in the cohort was strong. Across about 380 genotyped donors of the cohort, an average of roughly 250,000 unique TCR beta nucleotide sequences per donor were sequenced, and 15% to 20% of those sequences were non-productive. General conclusions and limits of the study: Because HLA typing was missing for some donors at each locus, association tests included only the typed subset. Three of the identified cytomegalovirus-associated TCR beta chains were confirmed in vitro to be specific for cytomegalovirus antigens. In both the original and validation cohorts, the classifier was reported to diagnose cytomegalovirus status with high specificity and sensitivity. The only immune exposure information available for the cohort was CMV serostatus. The authors suggested that the approach could potentially be extended to other disease states and immunological phenotypes. Because the 87-base-pair reads could not distinguish some IMGT-functional V segments, including TRBV6-2 and TRBV6-3, those segments were excluded. Assigning TCR associations to individual alleles was difficult when HLA alleles, especially DR and DQ, strongly co-occurred. The study gave a list of over 150 TCR beta chains associated with cytomegalovirus. An earlier analysis of around 540 of the donors showed that most TCR beta V segments appeared in productive rearrangements either about 87% or about 30% of the time, which broadly matched IMGT annotations. Only TCR beta chains were sequenced in this cohort, and the absence of alpha or paired-chain data limited detectable features. In a later analysis, HLA-associated TCR beta chains showed more clonal expansion and lower generation probabilities than non-associated chains that were equally common. Linkage disequilibrium might explain the correlated functional status among segregating V segments, but an unknown experimental factor could not be ruled out. Specific HLA alleles were associated with 16,951 TCR beta sequences at a false discovery rate of 0.05 in a later analysis. In a later analysis, several top co-occurrence clusters were reported to appear linked to parvovirus B19, influenza, CMV and Epstein-Barr virus. According to a later analysis, TCR association rates differed among HLA loci, with DRB1 alleles showing the most associated TCRs and HLA-C alleles showing the fewest. An association between a missense DCLRE1C variant and V-gene and J-gene trimming of TCR beta chains was found in a later genetic analysis and replicated in an independent cohort. According to a later analysis, most CMV-associated TCR beta chains appeared to be HLA-restricted, and the HLA associations seemed to be driven largely by CMV exposure. A cluster of highly shared sequence variants was judged likely to be a technical artifact of the sequencing pipeline. Compared with the 666-donor mean, donors in an Asian-associated ancestry cluster had fewer N-insertions in productive TCRs, according to a later genetic analysis. The presence/absence analyses assumed that sequencing depth was roughly uniform across donors, and that assumption may not be true. The earlier analysis of 587 of the donors excluded approximately 17 rarely observed V segments, including chromosome 9 orphons, because counts were too low. A further reported finding was that TCR beta sequences accurately predicted the HLA-A and HLA-B alleles for most subjects in the first cohort. Across donors, most TCR sequences were observed very rarely, whereas some public TCRs were present in many individuals.

Library preparation was by the immunoSEQ multiplex PCR assay. The multiplex PCR relied on a mix of 60 forward primers for TCR Vbeta segments and 13 reverse primers for TCR Jbeta segments. A multiplex PCR assay on genomic DNA amplified the CDR3 region of rearranged TCR beta genes. Amplified TCR beta libraries were sequenced as 87-base-pair reads on the Illumina HiSeq System. Turning to the authors' computational methods: A later analysis tallied 75 million to 95 million unique TCR beta chains across the approximately 670 repertoires, and 10 million to 11 million of those chains were shared by two or more donors. Raw reads were error-corrected and collapsed into unique sequences by a nearest-neighbor algorithm in which closely related sequences were merged to remove PCR and sequencing errors. Alignment of CDR3 sequences to IMGT reference sequences was used to assign V, D and J gene segments. For a sequence to be retained, a match of at least six nucleotides to both a V gene segment and a J gene segment was required. A rearrangement was called productive if the CDR3 had no stop codons and remained in frame with V and J, and every other rearrangement was called non-productive. CDR3 was defined by IMGT convention, running from the second conserved V-encoded cysteine to the conserved J-encoded phenylalanine. The earlier analysis of a few hundred of the donors excluded sequences that lacked an unambiguous match to a single V gene segment. An earlier analysis of several hundred of the donors called V segments functional above 56.7% productive rearrangements and segregating when the between-donor standard deviation exceeded 5%. A statistical classification framework was developed to diagnose cytomegalovirus status using the catalog of TCR beta chain sequences. A later analysis assigned V and J genes by comparing TCR nucleotide sequences with IMGT/GENE-DB human TR gene sequences. The TCRdist pipeline was used in a later analysis to assign CDR3 sequences and most-parsimonious VDJ recombination scenarios. A later analysis defined each TCR beta chain by its CDR3 amino acid sequence plus V-gene family, and excluded reads lacking a unique V-gene family. A later analysis removed 550 to 700 highly shared, low-generation-probability nucleotide sequences to deal with suspected cross-contamination and a sequencing artifact. In a later analysis, a clonal expansion index for each public chain was calculated from normalized within-repertoire ranks of inferred template counts. A later analysis computed generation probabilities with a VDJ recombination model fitted to out-of-frame rearrangements, and checked the results against IGoR. In a later analysis, hypergeometric tests were used to score TCR-TCR, TCR-HLA and TCR-CMV co-occurrence, with a repertoire-size bias correction applied to TCR pairs. In a later analysis, false discovery rates were estimated by permuting HLA or CMV assignments 20 times. In a later analysis, co-occurring TCRs were grouped using DBSCAN, with TCRdist sequence similarity added in when clustering inside HLA-allele-positive subsets. Co-occurrence clustering excluded repertoires with fewer than 30,000 or more than 120,000 public chains, plus five with anomalous nucleotide sharing. Imported from immuneACCESS, the table was reduced by TCRdb to in-frame sequences with V and J called. These copies leave out some clones; in studies compared against another copy, an unresolved V gene accounts for under half, and the cause of the remainder is not known. V, J and clone size are those of that table, while D and trimming were read from the DNA. In this sample the table shows 200,000 to 250,000 clones, about 80% of which occur a single time. The leading ten clones occupy around 1.7% of the sample.

The cohort comprised some 680 healthy bone marrow donors. Cohort members were all nominally healthy when sampled, although unrecorded immune exposures were likely present. The donor tested CMV seronegative, placing the donor among the approximately 400 seronegative members of the cohort. A peripheral blood sample was provided by each donor, and peripheral blood mononuclear cells were used for TCR beta sequencing. The Qiagen DNeasy Blood Extraction Kit was used to extract genomic DNA from the blood cell samples. Sequenced input: PBMCs. The chain is assembled from TRBV15 and TRBJ2-1; 7 of the junction bases match TRBD2. This receptor was identified in a man between 18 and 35 years old in good health and CMV-seronegative. CDR3 loop: CATDAGENEQFF. The DNA sequence is given as TGTGCCACCGATGCGGGGGAGAATGAGCAGTTCTTC.